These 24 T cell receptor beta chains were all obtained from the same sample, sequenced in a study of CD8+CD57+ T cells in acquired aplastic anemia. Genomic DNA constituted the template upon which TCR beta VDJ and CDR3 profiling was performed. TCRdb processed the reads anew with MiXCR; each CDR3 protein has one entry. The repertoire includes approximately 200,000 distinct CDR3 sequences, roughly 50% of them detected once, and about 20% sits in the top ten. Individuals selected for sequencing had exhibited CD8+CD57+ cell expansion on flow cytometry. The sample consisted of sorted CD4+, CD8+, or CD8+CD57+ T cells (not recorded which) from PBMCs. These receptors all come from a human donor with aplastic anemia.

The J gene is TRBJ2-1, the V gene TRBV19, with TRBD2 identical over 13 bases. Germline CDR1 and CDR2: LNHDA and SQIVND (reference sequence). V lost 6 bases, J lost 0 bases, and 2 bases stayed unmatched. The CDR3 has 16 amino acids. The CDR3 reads CASSRTSGSSYNEQFF. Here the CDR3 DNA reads TGTGCCAGTAGCCGGACTAGCGGGAGCTCCTACAATGAGCAGTTCTTC. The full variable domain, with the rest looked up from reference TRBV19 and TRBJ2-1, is DGGITQSPKYLFRKEGQNVTLSCEQNLNHDAMYWYRQDPGQGLRLIYYSQIVNDFQKGDIAEGYSVSREKKESFPLTVTSAQKNPTAFYLCASSRTSGSSYNEQFFGPGTRLTVL.

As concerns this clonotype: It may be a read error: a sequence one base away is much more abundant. In DNA, the CDR3 is TGTACCAGCAGCGTAGATACAGGGGCCACCGGGGAGCTGTTTTTT. Its protein product is CTSSVDTGATGELFF. This chain connects TRBV9 to TRBJ2-2; 7 bases line up with TRBD1. CDR3 length equals 15 residues. The germline CDR1 and CDR2 sequences are SGDLS and YYNGEE.

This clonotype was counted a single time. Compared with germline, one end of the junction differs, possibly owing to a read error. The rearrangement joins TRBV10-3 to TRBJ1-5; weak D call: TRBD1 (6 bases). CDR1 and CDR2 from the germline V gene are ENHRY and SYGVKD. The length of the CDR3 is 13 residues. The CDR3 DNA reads TGTGCCATCAGCGAGGGGGTGCAGCAGCCCCAGCGTTTT. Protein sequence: CAISEGVQQPQRF.

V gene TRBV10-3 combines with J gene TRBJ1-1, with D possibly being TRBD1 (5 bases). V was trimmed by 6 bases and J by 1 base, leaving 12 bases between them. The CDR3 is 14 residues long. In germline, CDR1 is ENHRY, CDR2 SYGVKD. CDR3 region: CAISGTTSNTEAFF. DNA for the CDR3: TGTGCCATCAGCGGGACTACCTCGAACACTGAAGCTTTCTTT.

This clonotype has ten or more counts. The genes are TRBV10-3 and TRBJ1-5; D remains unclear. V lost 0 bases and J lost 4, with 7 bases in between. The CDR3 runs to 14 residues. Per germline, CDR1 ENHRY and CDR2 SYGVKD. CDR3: CAISESTGNQPQHF. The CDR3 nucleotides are TGTGCCATCAGTGAGTCGACGGGAAATCAGCCCCAGCATTTT.

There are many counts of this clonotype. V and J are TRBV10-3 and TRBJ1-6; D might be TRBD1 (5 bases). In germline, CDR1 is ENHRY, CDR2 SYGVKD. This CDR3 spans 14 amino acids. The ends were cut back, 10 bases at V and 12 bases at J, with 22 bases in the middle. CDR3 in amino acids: CATYAGEFTGPLHF. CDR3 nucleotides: TGTGCCACCTACGCCGGGGAATTCACAGGACCCCTCCACTTT.

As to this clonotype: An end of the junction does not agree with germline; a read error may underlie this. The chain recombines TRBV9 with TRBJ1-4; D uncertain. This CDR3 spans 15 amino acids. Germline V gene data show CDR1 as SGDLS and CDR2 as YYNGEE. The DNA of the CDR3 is TGTGCCAGCAGCATACGGCATCCAACTAATGAAAAACTGTCTTTT. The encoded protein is CASSIRHPTNEKLSF.

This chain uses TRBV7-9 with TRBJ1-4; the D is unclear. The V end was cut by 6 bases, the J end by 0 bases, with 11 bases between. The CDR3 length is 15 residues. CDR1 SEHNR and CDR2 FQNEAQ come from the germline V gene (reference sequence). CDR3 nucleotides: TGTGCCAGCAGGCTTTCTGTTCCAACTAATGAAAAACTGTTTTTT. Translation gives CASRLSVPTNEKLFF.

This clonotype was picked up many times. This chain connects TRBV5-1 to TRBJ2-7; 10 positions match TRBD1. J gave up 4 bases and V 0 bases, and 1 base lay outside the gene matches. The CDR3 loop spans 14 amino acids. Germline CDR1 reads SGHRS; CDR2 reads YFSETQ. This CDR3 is CASSLGQGAYEQYF. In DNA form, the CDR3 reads TGCGCCAGCAGCTTGGGACAGGGGGCGTACGAGCAGTACTTC.

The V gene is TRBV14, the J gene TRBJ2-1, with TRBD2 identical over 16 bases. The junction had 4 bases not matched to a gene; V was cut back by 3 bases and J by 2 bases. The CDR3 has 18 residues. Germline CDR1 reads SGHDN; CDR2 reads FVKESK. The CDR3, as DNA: TGTGCCAGCAGCCAGGGACTAGCGGGGGGGCGGGCCTACAATGAGCAGTTCTTC. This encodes CASSQGLAGGRAYNEQFF.

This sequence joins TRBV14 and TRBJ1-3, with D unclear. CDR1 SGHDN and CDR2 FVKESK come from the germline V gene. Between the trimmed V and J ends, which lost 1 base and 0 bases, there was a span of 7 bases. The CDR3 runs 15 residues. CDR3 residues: CASSQVSRSGNTIYF. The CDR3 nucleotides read TGTGCCAGCAGCCAAGTCAGCCGCTCTGGAAACACCATATATTTT.

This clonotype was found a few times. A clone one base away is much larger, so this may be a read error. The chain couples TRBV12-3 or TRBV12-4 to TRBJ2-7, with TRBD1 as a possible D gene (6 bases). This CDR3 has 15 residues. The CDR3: CANSNTGMGSYEQYF. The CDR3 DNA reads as TGTGCCAACAGTAACACAGGGATGGGCTCCTACGAGCAGTACTTC.

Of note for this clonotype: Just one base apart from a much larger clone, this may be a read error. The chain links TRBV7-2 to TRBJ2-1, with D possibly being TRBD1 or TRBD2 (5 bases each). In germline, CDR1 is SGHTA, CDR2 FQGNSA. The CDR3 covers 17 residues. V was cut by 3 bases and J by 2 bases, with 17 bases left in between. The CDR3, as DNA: TGTGCCAGCAGCTTGGGTTACGGGGCCCCGGCCTACAATGAGCAGTTCTTC. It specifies CASSLGYGAPAYNEQFF.

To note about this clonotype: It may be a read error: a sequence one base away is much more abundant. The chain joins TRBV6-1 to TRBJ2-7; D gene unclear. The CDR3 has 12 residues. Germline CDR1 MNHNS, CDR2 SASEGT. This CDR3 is CASSSLAYEQHF. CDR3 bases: TGTGCCAGCAGTTCTCTCGCCTACGAGCAGCACTTC.

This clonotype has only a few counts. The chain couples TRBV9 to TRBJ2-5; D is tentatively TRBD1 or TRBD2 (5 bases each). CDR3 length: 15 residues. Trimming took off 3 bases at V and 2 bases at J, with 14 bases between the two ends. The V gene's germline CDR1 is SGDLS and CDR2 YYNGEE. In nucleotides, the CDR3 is TGTGCCAGCAGCGGGGGGTGGGGAAGTCAAGAGACCCAGTACTTC. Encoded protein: CASSGGWGSQETQYF.

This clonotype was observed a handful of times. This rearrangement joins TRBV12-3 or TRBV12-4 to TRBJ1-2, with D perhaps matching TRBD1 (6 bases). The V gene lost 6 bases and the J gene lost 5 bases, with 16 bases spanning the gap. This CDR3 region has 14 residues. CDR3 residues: CASRPTGLGYGYTF. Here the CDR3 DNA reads TGTGCCAGCAGACCCACAGGGTTAGGGTATGGCTACACCTTC.

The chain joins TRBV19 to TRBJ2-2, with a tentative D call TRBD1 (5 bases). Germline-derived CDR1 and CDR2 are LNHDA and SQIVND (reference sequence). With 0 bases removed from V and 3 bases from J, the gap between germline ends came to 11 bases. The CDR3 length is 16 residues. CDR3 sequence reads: CASSIEKTAYTGELFF. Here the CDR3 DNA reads TGTGCCAGTAGTATAGAAAAGACAGCATACACCGGGGAGCTGTTTTTT.

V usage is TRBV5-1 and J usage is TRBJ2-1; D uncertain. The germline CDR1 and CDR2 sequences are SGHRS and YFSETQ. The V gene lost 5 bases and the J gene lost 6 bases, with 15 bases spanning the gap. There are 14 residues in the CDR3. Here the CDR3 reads CASRTQDVSNEQFF. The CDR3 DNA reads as TGCGCCAGCAGAACACAAGACGTGAGCAATGAGCAGTTCTTC.

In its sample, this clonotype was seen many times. CDR3 residues: CASSLGGGRQETQYF. As DNA, the CDR3 is TGTGCCAGCAGCTTAGGGGGGGGGCGGCAAGAGACCCAGTACTTC. This chain links TRBV11-3 with TRBJ2-5; possibly TRBD2 for D (7 bases). Trimming removed 1 base at V and 2 bases at J, with 11 bases between. This CDR3 has 15 residues. Germline loops: CDR1 SGHNT, CDR2 YENEEA.

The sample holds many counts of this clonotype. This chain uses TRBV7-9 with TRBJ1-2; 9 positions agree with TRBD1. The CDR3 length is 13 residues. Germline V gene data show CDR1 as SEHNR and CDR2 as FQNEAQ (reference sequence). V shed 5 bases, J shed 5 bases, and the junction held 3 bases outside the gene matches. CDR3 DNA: TGTGCCAGCAGCCAGACAGGGGGGTATGGCTACACCTTC. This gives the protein CASSQTGGYGYTF.

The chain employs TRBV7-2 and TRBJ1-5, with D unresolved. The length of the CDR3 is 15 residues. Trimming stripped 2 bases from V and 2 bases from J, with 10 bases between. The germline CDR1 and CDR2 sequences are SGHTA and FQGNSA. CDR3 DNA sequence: TGTGCCAGCAGCTTACGTGACACCGGCAATCAGCCCCAGCATTTT. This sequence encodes CASSLRDTGNQPQHF.

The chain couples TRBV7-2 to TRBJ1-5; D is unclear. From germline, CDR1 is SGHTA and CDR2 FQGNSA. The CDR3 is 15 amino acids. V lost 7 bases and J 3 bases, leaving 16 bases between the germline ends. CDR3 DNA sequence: TGTGCCAGCACCCTCGGCATAACCACCAATCAGCCCCAGCATTTT. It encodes CASTLGITTNQPQHF.

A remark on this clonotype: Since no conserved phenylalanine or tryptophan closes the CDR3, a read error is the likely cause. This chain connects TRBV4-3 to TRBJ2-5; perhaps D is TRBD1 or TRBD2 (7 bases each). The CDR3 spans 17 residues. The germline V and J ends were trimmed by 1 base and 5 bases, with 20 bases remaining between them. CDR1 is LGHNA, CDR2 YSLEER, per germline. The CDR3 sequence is CASSQARNTGEGETQYL. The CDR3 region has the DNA TGCGCCAGCAGCCAAGCTCGCAACACAGGGGAGGGGGAGACCCAGTACCTC.

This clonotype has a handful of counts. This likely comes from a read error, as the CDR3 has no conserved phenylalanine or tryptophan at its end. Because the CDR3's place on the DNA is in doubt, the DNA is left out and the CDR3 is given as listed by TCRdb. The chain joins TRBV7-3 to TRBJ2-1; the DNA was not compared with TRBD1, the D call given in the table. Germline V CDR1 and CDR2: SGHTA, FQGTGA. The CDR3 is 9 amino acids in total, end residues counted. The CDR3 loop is CASSLGGGT.